This record looks at one TCR beta chain sequence and its context. The sample belongs to a study of cytomegalovirus exposure and HLA in healthy donors. This CDR3 spans 15 amino acids. Germline CDR1 reads MDHEN; CDR2 reads SYDVKM. Trimming pared 3 bases from V and 4 bases from J, leaving 13 bases between. The PCR made use of 60 Vbeta and 13 Jbeta primers. In the authors' methods: Around 80 million unique TCR beta chains, 10 million to 13 million of them shared, were counted by a later analysis. Here immunoSEQ multiplex PCR was the method, and the copy in TCRdb shows in-frame clones only, minus some. The DNA gave D and trimming, while V, J and clone size come from that table. The sample has under 200,000 clones, around 73% seen once.

This sequence was found in a man between 60 and 70 years old in good health and CMV-seronegative. This chain joins TRBV28 and TRBJ1-5, with a weak D call TRBD1 (5 bases). Sequenced sample: PBMCs. Written as DNA, the CDR3 is TGTGCCAGCAGTTTGGGGAATCAGGGTAATCAGCCCCAGCATTTT. It codes for CASSLGNQGNQPQHF.